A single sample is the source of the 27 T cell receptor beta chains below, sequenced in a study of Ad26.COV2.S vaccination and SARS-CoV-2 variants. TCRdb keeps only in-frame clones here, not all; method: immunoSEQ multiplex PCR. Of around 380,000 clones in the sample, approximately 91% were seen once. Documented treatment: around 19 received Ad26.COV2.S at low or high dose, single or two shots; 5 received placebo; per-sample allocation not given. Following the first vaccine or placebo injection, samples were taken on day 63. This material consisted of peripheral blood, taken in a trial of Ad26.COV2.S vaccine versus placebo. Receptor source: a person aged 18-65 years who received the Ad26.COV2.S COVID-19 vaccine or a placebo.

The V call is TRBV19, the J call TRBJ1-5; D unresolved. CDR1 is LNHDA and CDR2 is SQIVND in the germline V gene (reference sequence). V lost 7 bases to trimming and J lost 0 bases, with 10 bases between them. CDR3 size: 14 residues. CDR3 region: CASKPTPSNQPQHF. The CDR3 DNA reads TGTGCCAGTAAGCCGACACCTAGCAATCAGCCCCAGCATTTT.

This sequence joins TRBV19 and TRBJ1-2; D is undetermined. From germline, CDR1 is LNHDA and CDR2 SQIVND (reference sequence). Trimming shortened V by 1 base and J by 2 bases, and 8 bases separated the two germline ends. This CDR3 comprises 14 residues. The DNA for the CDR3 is TGTGCCAGTAGTATAGGAGGGCAGAACTATGGCTACACCTTC. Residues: CASSIGGQNYGYTF.

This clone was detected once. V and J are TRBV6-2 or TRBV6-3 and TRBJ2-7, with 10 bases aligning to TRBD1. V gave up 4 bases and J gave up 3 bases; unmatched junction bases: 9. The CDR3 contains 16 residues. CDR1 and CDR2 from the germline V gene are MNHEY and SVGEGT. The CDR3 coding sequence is TGTGCCAGCAGTTCCGTTGGACAGGGGGGAAACTACGAGCAGTACTTC. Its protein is CASSSVGQGGNYEQYF.

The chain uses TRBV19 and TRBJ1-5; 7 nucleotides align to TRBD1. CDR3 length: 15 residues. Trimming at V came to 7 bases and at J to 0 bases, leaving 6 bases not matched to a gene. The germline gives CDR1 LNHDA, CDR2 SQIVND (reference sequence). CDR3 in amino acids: CASTKGAYSNQPQHF. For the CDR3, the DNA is TGTGCCAGTACCAAGGGGGCATATAGCAATCAGCCCCAGCATTTT.

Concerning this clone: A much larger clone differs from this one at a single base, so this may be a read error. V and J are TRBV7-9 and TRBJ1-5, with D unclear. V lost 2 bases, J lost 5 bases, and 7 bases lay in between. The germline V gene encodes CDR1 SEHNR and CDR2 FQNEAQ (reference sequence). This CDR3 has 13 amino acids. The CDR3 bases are TGTGCCAGCAGCTTACACGGGGATCAGCCCCAGCATTTT. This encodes CASSLHGDQPQHF.

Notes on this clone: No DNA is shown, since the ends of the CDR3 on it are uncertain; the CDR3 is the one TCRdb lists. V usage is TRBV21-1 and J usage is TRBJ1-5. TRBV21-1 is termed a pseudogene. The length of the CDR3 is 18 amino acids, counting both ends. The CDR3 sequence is CASSKVLSVGGGNQPQHF.

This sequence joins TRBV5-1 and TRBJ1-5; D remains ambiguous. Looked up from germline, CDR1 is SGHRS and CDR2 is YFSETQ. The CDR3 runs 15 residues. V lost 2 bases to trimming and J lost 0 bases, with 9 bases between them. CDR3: CASSLDADSNQPQHF. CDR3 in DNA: TGCGCCAGCAGCTTAGATGCAGATAGCAATCAGCCCCAGCATTTT.

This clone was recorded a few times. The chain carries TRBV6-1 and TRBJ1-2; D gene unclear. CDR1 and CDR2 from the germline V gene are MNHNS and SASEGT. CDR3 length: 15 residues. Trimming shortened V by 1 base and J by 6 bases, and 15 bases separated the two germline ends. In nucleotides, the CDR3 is TGTGCCAGCAGTGAAGAGTGGTTATCAGCCGATGGCTACACCTTC. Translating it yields CASSEEWLSADGYTF.

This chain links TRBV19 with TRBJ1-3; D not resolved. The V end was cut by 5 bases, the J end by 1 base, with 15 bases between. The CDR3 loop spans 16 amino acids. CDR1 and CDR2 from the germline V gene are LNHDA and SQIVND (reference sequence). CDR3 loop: CASSPNRMVSGNTIYF. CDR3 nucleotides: TGTGCCAGTAGTCCTAATCGCATGGTTTCTGGAAACACCATATATTTT.

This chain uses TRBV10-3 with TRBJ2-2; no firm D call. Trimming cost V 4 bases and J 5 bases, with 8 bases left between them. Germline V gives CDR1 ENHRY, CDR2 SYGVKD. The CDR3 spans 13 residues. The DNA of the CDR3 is TGTGCCATCAGTGGGGCAGCGACCGGGGAGCTGTTTTTT. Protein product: CAISGAATGELFF.

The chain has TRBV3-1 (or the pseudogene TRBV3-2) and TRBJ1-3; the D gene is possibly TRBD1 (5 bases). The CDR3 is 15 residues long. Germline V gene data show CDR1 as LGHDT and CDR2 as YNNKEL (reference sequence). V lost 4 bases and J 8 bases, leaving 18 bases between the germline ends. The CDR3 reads CASSPQGGTGHTIYF. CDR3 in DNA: TGTGCCAGCAGCCCCCAAGGAGGGACCGGGCACACCATATATTTT.

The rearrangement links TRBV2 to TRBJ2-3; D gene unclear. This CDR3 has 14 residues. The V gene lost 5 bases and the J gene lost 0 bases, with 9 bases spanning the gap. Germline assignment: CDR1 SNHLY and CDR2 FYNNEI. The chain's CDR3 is CASSPLASTDTQYF. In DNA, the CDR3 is TGTGCCAGCAGTCCATTAGCCAGCACAGATACGCAGTATTTT.

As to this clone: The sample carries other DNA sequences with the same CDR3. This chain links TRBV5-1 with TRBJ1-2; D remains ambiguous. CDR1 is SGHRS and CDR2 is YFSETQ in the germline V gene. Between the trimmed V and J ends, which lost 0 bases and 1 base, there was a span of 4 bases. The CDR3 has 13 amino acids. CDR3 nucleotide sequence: TGCGCCAGCAGCTTGGGATTTAACTATGGCTACACCTTC. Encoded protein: CASSLGFNYGYTF.

CDR3 sequence (DNA): TGCGCCAGCAGCTTGGATCAACCGAACACCGGGGAGCTGTTTTTT. It encodes CASSLDQPNTGELFF. V gene TRBV5-1 combines with J gene TRBJ2-2; D remains unclear. Germline loops: CDR1 SGHRS, CDR2 YFSETQ. The CDR3 totals 15 residues. V lost 0 bases and J lost 0, with 6 bases in between.

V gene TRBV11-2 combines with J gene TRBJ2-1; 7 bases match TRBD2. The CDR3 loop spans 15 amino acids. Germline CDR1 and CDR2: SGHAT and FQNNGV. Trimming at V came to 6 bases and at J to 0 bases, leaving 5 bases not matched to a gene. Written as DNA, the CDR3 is TGTGCCAGCAGTTCTAGGACTAGCTCCTACAATGAGCAGTTCTTC. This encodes CASSSRTSSYNEQFF.

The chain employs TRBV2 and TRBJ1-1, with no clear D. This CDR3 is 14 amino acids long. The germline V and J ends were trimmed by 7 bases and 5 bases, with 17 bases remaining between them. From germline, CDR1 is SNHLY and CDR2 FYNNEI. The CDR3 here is CASKLLRSDTEAFF. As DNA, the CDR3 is TGTGCCAGCAAGCTCCTTAGGTCGGATACTGAAGCTTTCTTT.

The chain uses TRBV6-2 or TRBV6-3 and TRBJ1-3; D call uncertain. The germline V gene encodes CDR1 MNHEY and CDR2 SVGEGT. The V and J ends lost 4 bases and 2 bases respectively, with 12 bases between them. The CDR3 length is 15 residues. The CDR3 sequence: CASSWATETGNTIYF. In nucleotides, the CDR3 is TGTGCCAGCAGTTGGGCCACAGAAACTGGAAACACCATATATTTT.

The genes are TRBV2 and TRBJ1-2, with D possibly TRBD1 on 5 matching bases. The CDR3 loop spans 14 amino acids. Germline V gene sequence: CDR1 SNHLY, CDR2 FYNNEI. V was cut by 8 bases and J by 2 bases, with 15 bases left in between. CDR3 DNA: TGTGCCAGCGGGGCGGGGGAGTTCAACTATGGCTACACCTTC. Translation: CASGAGEFNYGYTF.

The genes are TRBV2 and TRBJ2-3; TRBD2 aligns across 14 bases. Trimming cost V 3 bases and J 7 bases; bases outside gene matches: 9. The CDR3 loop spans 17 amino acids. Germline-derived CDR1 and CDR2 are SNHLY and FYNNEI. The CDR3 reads CASSEGLAGARLNTQYF. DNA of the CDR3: TGTGCCAGCAGTGAGGGACTAGCGGGGGCCCGCTTGAATACGCAGTATTTT.

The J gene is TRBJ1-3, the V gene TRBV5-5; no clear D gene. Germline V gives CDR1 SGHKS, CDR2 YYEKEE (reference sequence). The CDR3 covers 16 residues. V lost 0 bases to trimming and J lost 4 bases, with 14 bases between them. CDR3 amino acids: CASSLELADPGNTIYF. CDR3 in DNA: TGTGCCAGCAGCTTGGAGCTCGCCGATCCAGGAAACACCATATATTTT.

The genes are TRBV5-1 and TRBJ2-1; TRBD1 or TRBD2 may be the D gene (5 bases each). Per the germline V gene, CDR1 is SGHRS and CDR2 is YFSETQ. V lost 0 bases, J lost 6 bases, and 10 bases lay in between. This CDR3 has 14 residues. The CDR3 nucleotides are TGCGCCAGCAGCTTGGAGCCAGGGACCAATGAGCAGTTCTTC. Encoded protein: CASSLEPGTNEQFF.

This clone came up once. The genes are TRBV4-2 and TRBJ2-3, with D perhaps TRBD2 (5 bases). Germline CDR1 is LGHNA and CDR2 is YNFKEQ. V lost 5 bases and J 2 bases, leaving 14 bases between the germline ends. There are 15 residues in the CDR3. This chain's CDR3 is CASSKTVGITDTQYF. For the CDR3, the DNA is TGTGCCAGCAGCAAGACGGTCGGGATCACAGATACGCAGTATTTT.

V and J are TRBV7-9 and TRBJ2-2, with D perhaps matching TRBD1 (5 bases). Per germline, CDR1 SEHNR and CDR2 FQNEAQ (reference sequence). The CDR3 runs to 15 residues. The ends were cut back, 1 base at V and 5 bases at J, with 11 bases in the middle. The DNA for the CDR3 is TGTGCCAGCAGCTTAGTGGCAGGGCGAACCGGGGAGCTGTTTTTT. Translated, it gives CASSLVAGRTGELFF.

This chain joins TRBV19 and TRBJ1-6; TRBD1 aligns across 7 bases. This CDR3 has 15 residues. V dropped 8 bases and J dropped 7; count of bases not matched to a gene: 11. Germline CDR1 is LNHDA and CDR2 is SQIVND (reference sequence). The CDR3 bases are TGTGCCAGTTCCCAGGAGGCGGGACAGAATTCACCCCTCCACTTT. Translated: CASSQEAGQNSPLHF.

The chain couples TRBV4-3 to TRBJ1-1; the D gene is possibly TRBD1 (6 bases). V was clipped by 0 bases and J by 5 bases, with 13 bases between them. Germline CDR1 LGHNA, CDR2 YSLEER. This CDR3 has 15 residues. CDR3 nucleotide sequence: TGCGCCAGCAGCCAAGAGGGCAGGGGTCGAACTGAAGCTTTCTTT. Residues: CASSQEGRGRTEAFF.

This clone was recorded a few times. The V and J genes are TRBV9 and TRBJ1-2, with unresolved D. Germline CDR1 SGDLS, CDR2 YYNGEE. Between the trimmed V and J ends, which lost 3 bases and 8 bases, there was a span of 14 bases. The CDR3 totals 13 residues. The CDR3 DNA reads TGTGCCAGCAGCGCGCGGACGGTCCGCGGCTACACCTTC. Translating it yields CASSARTVRGYTF.

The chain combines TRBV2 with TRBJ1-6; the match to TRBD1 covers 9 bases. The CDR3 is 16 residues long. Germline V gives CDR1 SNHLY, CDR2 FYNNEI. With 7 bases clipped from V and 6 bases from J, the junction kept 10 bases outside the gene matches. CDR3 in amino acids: CASTPRTGELNSPLHF. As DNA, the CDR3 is TGTGCCAGCACCCCACGGACAGGGGAACTTAATTCACCCCTCCACTTT. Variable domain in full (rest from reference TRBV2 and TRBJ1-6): EPEVTQTPSHQVTQMGQEVILRCVPISNHLYFYWYRQILGQKVEFLVSFYNNEISEKSEIFDDQFSVERPDGSNFTLKIRSTKLEDSAMYFCASTPRTGELNSPLHFGNGTRLTVT.